Listed here are 26 T cell receptor beta chains from one sample, sequenced in a study of identical twins. TCRdb recomputed calls from the 5' RACE reads with MiXCR, one row per CDR3 protein. The sample carries some 440,000 distinct CDR3 sequences, more than 20% recorded once. These data were also reused for a study on T cells expressing NK-cell markers.

Specimen: CD4+ T cells sorted from blood. These receptors originate from a woman aged 18 to 35 in good health.

The CDR3, as DNA: TGTGCCAGCAGCTCATTAGCGGGACCAAAGGTCAATGAGCAGTTCTTC. Translated, it gives CASSSLAGPKVNEQFF. The chain joins TRBV7-9 to TRBJ2-1, with 8 bases lining up with TRBD2. V shed 4 bases and J 6 bases; nucleotides not matched to a gene: 11. Germline V gene data show CDR1 as SEHNR and CDR2 as FQNEAQ (reference sequence). The CDR3 sequence is 16 residues long.

A single count supports this clonotype. The V call is TRBV5-1, the J call TRBJ1-2; D is uncertain. This CDR3 has 14 residues. The V gene's germline CDR1 is SGHRS and CDR2 YFSETQ. The V and J ends lost 0 bases and 3 bases respectively, with 9 bases between them. As DNA, the CDR3 is TGCGCCAGCAGCTTGGACTGGGTTGACTATGGCTACACCTTC. Translation gives CASSLDWVDYGYTF.

Here the CDR3 DNA reads TGTGCCATCCGTTCGATGGCGGGAGGGCCGTCGGCCACCGGGGAGCTGTTTTTT. Amino acids: CAIRSMAGGPSATGELFF. The genes are TRBV10-3 and TRBJ2-2; TRBD2 agrees at 9 bases. V lost 8 bases and J lost 4; bases outside the gene matches: 17. The CDR3 is made up of 18 amino acids. CDR1 ENHRY and CDR2 SYGVKD come from the germline V gene.

This clonotype was seen a few times. The V and J genes are TRBV12-3 or TRBV12-4 and TRBJ2-1; 9 bases are a match to TRBD2. The CDR3 consists of 15 residues. V lost 3 bases and J lost 5; bases outside the gene matches: 5. The CDR3 protein is CASSFRREGHNEQFF. CDR3 sequence (DNA): TGTGCCAGCAGTTTTAGGCGGGAGGGCCACAATGAGCAGTTCTTC.

This clonotype was observed at least ten times. The V and J genes are TRBV12-3 or TRBV12-4 and TRBJ1-5; the D gene is possibly TRBD1 (5 bases). The CDR3 spans 14 residues. V was trimmed by 3 bases and J by 2 bases, leaving 8 bases between them. CDR3 nucleotide sequence: TGTGCCAGCAGTTTCAGGGAGGGCAATCAGCCCCAGCATTTT. This translates into CASSFREGNQPQHF.

This clonotype turned up a few times. This rearrangement joins TRBV6-1 to TRBJ1-6; TRBD1 might be the D (6 bases). The ends were cut back, 8 bases at V and 9 bases at J, with 14 bases in the middle. From germline, CDR1 is MNHNS and CDR2 SASEGT. The CDR3 spans 13 residues. Written as DNA, the CDR3 is TGTGCCAGCTCATCAGGGGTAGGTTCACCCCTCCACTTT. It yields the protein CASSSGVGSPLHF.

The genes are TRBV12-3 or TRBV12-4 and TRBJ2-1; TRBD2 might be the D (5 bases). The V end lost 1 base, the J end lost 9 bases, and 10 bases lay between the germline ends. The CDR3 is 13 amino acids. In nucleotides, the CDR3 is TGTGCCAGCAGTTTAGAGCGGCGTGGTGAGCAGTTCTTC. This sequence encodes CASSLERRGEQFF.

This clonotype was detected only a few times. V usage is TRBV5-1 and J usage is TRBJ2-1; 7 bases agree with TRBD2. V was pared by 4 bases and J by 7 bases, with 11 bases of the junction left unmatched. CDR3 size: 15 residues. Germline CDR1 is SGHRS and CDR2 is YFSETQ. CDR3 DNA: TGCGCCAGCAGCCCCCTCGGGGGAGGGTTAAATGAGCAGTTCTTC. Its translation is CASSPLGGGLNEQFF.

The chain links TRBV20-1 to TRBJ2-3; 14 bases line up with TRBD2. Germline CDR1 DFQATT, CDR2 SNEGSKA (reference sequence). The trim removed 5 bases at V and 5 bases at J, leaving 3 bases unmatched. The CDR3 has 14 amino acids. The CDR3 loop reads CSAEGTSGGDTQYF. The CDR3 DNA is TGCAGTGCTGAAGGGACTAGCGGGGGAGATACGCAGTATTTT.

This clonotype was counted between two and nine times. The chain uses TRBV20-1 and TRBJ1-5; perhaps TRBD1 as D (5 bases). The CDR3 loop spans 16 amino acids. Germline lookup yields CDR1 DFQATT and CDR2 SNEGSKA (reference sequence). Trimming took 0 bases from V and 3 from J, leaving 15 bases between them. Here the CDR3 DNA reads TGCAGTGCTAGAGATAGGAAACAGGTTTTCAATCAGCCCCAGCATTTT. Amino acids: CSARDRKQVFNQPQHF.

The V call is TRBV27, the J call TRBJ2-7; the D is unclear. The V end lost 6 bases, the J end lost 3 bases, and 12 bases lay between the germline ends. The CDR3 consists of 13 residues. Germline CDR1 is MNHEY and CDR2 is SMNVEV (reference sequence). This CDR3 is CASSPFLNYEQYF. The CDR3 bases are TGTGCCAGCAGCCCGTTTTTGAACTACGAGCAGTACTTC.

This clonotype was seen a few times. This chain joins TRBV20-1 and TRBJ2-7; 7 bases are a match to TRBD1. Germline V CDR1 and CDR2: DFQATT, SNEGSKA (reference sequence). Germline trimming cut 6 bases from V and 3 bases from J; bases unmatched to any gene: 5. This CDR3 region has 12 residues. CDR3 protein: CSAPRDSYEQYF. The CDR3 DNA sequence: TGCAGTGCCCCACGGGACAGCTACGAGCAGTACTTC.

V usage is TRBV3-1 and J usage is TRBJ2-7; D tentatively fits TRBD1 or TRBD2 (6 bases each). V lost 4 bases and J 6 bases, leaving 19 bases between the germline ends. Germline lookup yields CDR1 LGHDT and CDR2 YNNKEL (reference sequence). CDR3 size: 15 residues. CDR3 nucleotides: TGTGCCAGCAGCCCGCGTGCGGGACACCCCGCCGAGCAGTACTTC. Its protein product is CASSPRAGHPAEQYF.

This rearrangement joins TRBV29-1 to TRBJ1-1; D remains unclear. CDR1 and CDR2 from the germline V gene are SQVTM and ANQGSEA. V was cut by 1 base and J by 6 bases, with 9 bases left in between. The CDR3 is made up of 12 amino acids. The CDR3 sequence is CSVEVYGAEAFF. In DNA form, the CDR3 reads TGCAGCGTTGAAGTTTATGGAGCTGAAGCTTTCTTT.

CDR3 sequence (DNA): TGCGCGAGAGCTAGCGGGAGGGCTCGCTCCTACAATGAGCAGTTCTTC. Translation gives CARASGRARSYNEQFF. This chain joins TRBV20-1 and TRBJ2-1; 12 nucleotides align to TRBD2. The CDR3 runs to 16 residues. The germline V gene encodes CDR1 DFQATT and CDR2 SNEGSKA (reference sequence).

The V call is TRBV20-1, the J call TRBJ1-1, with D possibly TRBD1 on 5 matching bases. CDR3 length: 17 amino acids. Per germline, CDR1 DFQATT and CDR2 SNEGSKA (reference sequence). With 3 bases removed from V and 1 base from J, the gap between germline ends came to 21 bases. The CDR3 DNA sequence: TGCAGTGCTAGTCCCCTCCCTGGGACGGGGAAGAACACTGAAGCTTTCTTT. Protein sequence: CSASPLPGTGKNTEAFF.

The CDR3 nucleotides read TGTGCCAGCAGGGGCGGGTCTAGCACAGATACGCAGTATTTT. Protein sequence: CASRGGSSTDTQYF. The rearrangement joins TRBV6-1 to TRBJ2-3; D is perhaps TRBD2 (5 bases). V was trimmed by 6 bases and J by 0 bases, leaving 10 bases between them. The CDR3 spans 14 residues. Per the germline V gene, CDR1 is MNHNS and CDR2 is SASEGT.

The chain employs TRBV4-2 and TRBJ2-7, with D uncertain. This CDR3 has 17 residues. Trimming took off 0 bases at V and 0 bases at J, with 15 bases between the two ends. CDR1 is LGHNA, CDR2 YNFKEQ, per germline. CDR3 DNA sequence: TGTGCCAGCAGCCAAGATTCCGGGTTGTTACGCTCCTACGAGCAGTACTTC. Amino acids: CASSQDSGLLRSYEQYF.

In its sample, this clonotype was seen once. This chain uses TRBV7-6 with TRBJ2-1, with D possibly TRBD2 on 6 matching bases. Germline values: CDR1 SGHVS, CDR2 FNYEAQ. The CDR3 consists of 16 residues. V dropped 5 bases and J dropped 8 bases, with 22 bases sitting between them. The CDR3 sequence: CASSGRAGTGADEQFF. The DNA for the CDR3 is TGTGCCAGCAGCGGGCGTGCCGGGACGGGAGCGGATGAGCAGTTCTTC.

The V and J genes are TRBV12-5 and TRBJ2-7; 7 bases are shared with TRBD2. After removal of 0 bases from V and 3 bases from J, the junction contained 8 bases not matched to a gene. CDR1 and CDR2 (germline): LGHNT, FRNRAP. The CDR3 runs 16 residues. The CDR3 spells CASGLVLGEGGYEQYF. The CDR3 DNA sequence: TGTGCTAGTGGTTTGGTACTCGGGGAGGGCGGCTACGAGCAGTACTTC.

Of note for this clonotype: This clone may be a read error of a much larger clone one base away. This chain uses TRBV7-2 with TRBJ2-3; D gene unclear. The CDR3 contains 14 residues. The germline CDR1 and CDR2 sequences are SGHTA and FQGNSA. V dropped 3 bases and J dropped 0 bases, with 7 bases sitting between them. The CDR3 here is CASSLKESTDTQYF. The CDR3 DNA follows: TGTGCCAGCAGCTTGAAGGAGAGCACAGATACGCAGTATTTT.

The rearrangement joins TRBV20-1 to TRBJ2-5; 11 nucleotides line up with TRBD2. The CDR3 consists of 18 residues. Germline trimming cut 0 bases from V and 2 bases from J; bases unmatched to any gene: 11. CDR1 DFQATT and CDR2 SNEGSKA come from the germline V gene (reference sequence). The CDR3 coding sequence is TGCAGTGCTAGAGATCTTACTAGCGGGAGCTTGGGGCAAGAGACCCAGTACTTC. This codes for CSARDLTSGSLGQETQYF.

This clonotype was seen a few times. V usage is TRBV5-1 and J usage is TRBJ1-2, with a possible D match to TRBD1 (6 bases). CDR1 SGHRS and CDR2 YFSETQ come from the germline V gene. This CDR3 is 13 amino acids long. Trimming left V 0 bases short and J 8 bases short, with 11 bases between. DNA of the CDR3: TGCGCCAGCAGCTTGGATACAGGGTACGGCTACACCTTC. This encodes CASSLDTGYGYTF.

The genes are TRBV5-1 and TRBJ2-7; D could derive from TRBD1 or TRBD2 (7 bases each). The CDR3 has 15 residues. From germline, CDR1 is SGHRS and CDR2 YFSETQ. Trimming shortened V by 4 bases and J by 2 bases, and 16 bases separated the two germline ends. The DNA for the CDR3 is TGCGCCAGCAGCGCACAGGGGACTACCACCTACGAGCAGTACTTC. This encodes CASSAQGTTTYEQYF. Based on the CDR3 plus reference TRBV5-1 and TRBJ2-7, the full variable domain is KAGVTQTPRYLIKTRGQQVTLSCSPISGHRSVSWYQQTPGQGLQFLFEYFSETQRNKGNFPGRFSGRQFSNSRSEMNVSTLELGDSALYLCASSAQGTTTYEQYFGPGTRLTVT.

This clonotype was seen only a few times. J is TRBJ2-7 and V is TRBV20-1; TRBD1 agrees at 9 bases. The V and J ends lost 4 bases and 7 bases, in that order; junction bases with no gene match: 11. The CDR3 spans 14 residues. Germline V CDR1 and CDR2: DFQATT, SNEGSKA (reference sequence). The CDR3 loop reads CSAIKQGAASEQYF. The CDR3 DNA reads as TGCAGTGCTATAAAACAGGGGGCGGCGAGTGAGCAGTACTTC.

This rearrangement joins TRBV29-1 to TRBJ2-7, with 14 bases fitting TRBD2. The germline V gene encodes CDR1 SQVTM and CDR2 ANQGSEA. The CDR3 totals 16 residues. The J segment lost 0 bases and the V segment lost 3 bases, leaving 4 bases of the junction unmatched. The CDR3 sequence: CSVEGGTSGSSYEQYF. CDR3 in DNA: TGCAGCGTTGAGGGGGGGACTAGCGGGAGCTCCTACGAGCAGTACTTC.